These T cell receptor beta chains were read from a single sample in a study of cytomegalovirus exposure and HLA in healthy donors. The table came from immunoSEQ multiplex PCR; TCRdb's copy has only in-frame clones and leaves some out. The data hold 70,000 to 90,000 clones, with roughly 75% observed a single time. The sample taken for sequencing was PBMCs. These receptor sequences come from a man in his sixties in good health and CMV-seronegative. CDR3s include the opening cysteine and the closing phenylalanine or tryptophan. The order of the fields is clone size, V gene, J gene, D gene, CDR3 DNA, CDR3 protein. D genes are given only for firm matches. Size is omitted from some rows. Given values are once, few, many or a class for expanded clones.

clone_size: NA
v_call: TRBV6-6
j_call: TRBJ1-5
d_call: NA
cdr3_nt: TGTGCCAGCAGTACTAACACGGTCGGGGAGCCCCAGCATTTT
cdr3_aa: CASSTNTVGEPQHF

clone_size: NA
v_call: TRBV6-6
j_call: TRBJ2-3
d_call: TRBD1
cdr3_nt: TGTGCCAGCAGTTACGGGACAGGGGAAGGAGATACGCAGTATTTT
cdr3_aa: CASSYGTGEGDTQYF

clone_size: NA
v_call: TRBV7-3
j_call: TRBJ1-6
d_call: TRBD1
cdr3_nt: TGTGCCAGCAGCTTAAATGCAGGGACAGGGAATTCACCCCTCCACTTT
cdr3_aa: CASSLNAGTGNSPLHF

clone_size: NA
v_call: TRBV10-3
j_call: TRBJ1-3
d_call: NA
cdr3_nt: TGTGCCACACGATGGGGGCCTGGAAACACCATATATTTT
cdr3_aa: CATRWGPGNTIYF

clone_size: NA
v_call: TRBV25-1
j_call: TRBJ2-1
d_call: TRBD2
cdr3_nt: TGTGCCAGCAGTGACGCGAGCGGGGCCCACAATGAGCAGTTCTTC
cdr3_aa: CASSDASGAHNEQFF

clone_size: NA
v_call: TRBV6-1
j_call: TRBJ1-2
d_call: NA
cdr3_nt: TGTGCCAGCGGGTACAGGACAGTTTATGGCTACACCTTC
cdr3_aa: CASGYRTVYGYTF

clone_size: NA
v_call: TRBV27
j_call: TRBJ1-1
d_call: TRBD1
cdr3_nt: TGTGCCAGCCTAAATACAGGGGGCGCCGGGTCGGGCACTGAAGCTTTCTTT
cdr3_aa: CASLNTGGAGSGTEAFF

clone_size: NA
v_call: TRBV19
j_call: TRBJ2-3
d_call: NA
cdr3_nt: TGTGCCAGTAGTATTTCGGTCCCCACAGATACGCAGTATTTT
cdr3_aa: CASSISVPTDTQYF

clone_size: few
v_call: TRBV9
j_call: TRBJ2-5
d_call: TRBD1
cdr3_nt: TGTGCCAGCAGCGTAACAGGGGAGAGAGAGACCCAGTACTTC
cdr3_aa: CASSVTGERETQYF

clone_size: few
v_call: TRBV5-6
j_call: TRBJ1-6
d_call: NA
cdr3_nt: TGTGCCAGCAGCGCCCTAAACCCGGGGGGCGGTAATTCACCCCTCCACTTT
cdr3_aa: CASSALNPGGGNSPLHF

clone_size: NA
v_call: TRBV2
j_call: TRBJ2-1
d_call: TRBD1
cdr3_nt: TGTGCCAGCAGAACGGACAGGGGGGTCTACAATGAGCAGTTCTTC
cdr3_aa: CASRTDRGVYNEQFF

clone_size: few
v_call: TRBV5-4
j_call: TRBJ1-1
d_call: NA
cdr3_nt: TGTGCCAGCAGCCGACAGCTCACTAACACTGAAGCTTTCTTT
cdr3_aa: CASSRQLTNTEAFF

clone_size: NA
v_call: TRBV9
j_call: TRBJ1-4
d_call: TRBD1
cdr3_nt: TGTGCCAGCAGCGCGGCCGGGACAGGTGTCGGTGAAAAACTGTTTTTT
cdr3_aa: CASSAAGTGVGEKLFF

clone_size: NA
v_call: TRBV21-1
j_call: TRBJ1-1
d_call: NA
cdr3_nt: TGTGCCAGCAGTGTGGCAGGGCGCACTGAAGCTTTCTTT
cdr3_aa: CASSVAGRTEAFF

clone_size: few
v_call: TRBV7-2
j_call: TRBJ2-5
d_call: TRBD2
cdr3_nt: TGTGCCAGCAGCCGGGCGGTTACTAGCGGCCAAGAGACCCAGTACTTC
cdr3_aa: CASSRAVTSGQETQYF

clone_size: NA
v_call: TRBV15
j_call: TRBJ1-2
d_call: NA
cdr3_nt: TGTGCCACCAGCTTGGGGGGGTCTGGCTACACCTTC
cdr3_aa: CATSLGGSGYTF

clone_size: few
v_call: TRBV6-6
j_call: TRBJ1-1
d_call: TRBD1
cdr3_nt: TGTGCCAGCAGTTACTTGGTGGGACAGGGGAGCACTGAAGCTTTCTTT
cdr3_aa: CASSYLVGQGSTEAFF

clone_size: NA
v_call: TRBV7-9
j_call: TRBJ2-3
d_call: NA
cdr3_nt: TGTTCCAGCAGCTCCGGAGGAGGAGATACGCAGTATTTT
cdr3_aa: CSSSSGGGDTQYF

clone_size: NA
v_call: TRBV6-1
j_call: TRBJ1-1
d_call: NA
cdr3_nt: TGTGCCAGCAGTGACCTATGGACAGACAGCATGAACACTGAAGCTTTCTTT
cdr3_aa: CASSDLWTDSMNTEAFF

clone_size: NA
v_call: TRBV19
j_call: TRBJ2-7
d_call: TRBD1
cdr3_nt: TGTGCCAGTAGGACCTCGGACAGGACGTCCTACGAGCAGTACTTC
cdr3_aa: CASRTSDRTSYEQYF

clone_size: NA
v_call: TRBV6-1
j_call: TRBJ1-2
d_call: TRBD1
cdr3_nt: TGTGCCAGCAGTGAAGCGGGACAGGGGGTCTATGGCTACACCTTC
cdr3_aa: CASSEAGQGVYGYTF

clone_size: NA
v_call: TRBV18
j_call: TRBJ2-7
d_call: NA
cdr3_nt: TGTGCCAGCTCACCGAGCTCCTACGAGCAGTACTTC
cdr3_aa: CASSPSSYEQYF

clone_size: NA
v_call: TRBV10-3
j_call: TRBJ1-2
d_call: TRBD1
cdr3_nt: TGTGCCATCAGTGAGGGGGGACAGGGGAACTATGGCTACACCTTC
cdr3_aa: CAISEGGQGNYGYTF

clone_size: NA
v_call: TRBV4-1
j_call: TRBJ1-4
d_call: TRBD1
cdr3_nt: TGCGCCAGCAGCCTCGGGACAGCCCGTAATGAAAAACTGTTTTTT
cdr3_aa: CASSLGTARNEKLFF

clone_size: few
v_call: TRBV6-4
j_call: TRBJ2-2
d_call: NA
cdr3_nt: TGTGCCAGCAGTGACTCGACGGGGTCTGGCACCGGGGAGCTGTTTTTT
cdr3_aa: CASSDSTGSGTGELFF

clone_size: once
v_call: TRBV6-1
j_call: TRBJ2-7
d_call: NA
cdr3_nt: TGTGCCAGCAGTGGGACAGTTAGCTACGAGCAGTACTTC
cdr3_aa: CASSGTVSYEQYF

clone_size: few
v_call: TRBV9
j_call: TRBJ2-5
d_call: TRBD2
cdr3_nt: TGTGCCAGCAGCACTCGACTAGCGGGGGGGGCGGGGCAAGAGACCCAGTACTTC
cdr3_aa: CASSTRLAGGAGQETQYF

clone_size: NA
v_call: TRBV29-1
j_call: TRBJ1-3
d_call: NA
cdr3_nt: TGCAGCGCTTGGGGCAGTCGATTCTCTGGAAACACCATATATTTT
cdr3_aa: CSAWGSRFSGNTIYF

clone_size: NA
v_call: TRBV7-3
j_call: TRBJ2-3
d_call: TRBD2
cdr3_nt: TGTGCCAGCAGCTCGGAGAAGCGGGGGGGGACGACAGATACGCAGTATTTT
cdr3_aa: CASSSEKRGGTTDTQYF

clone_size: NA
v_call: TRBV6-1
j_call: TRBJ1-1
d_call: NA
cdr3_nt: TGTGCCAGCAGAAGAACAGGCCTCACTGAAGCTTTCTTT
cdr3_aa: CASRRTGLTEAFF

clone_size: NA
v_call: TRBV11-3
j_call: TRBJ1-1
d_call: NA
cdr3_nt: TGTGCCAGCAGCCCCCGGGGAGGACCGGCTTTCTTT
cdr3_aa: CASSPRGGPAFF

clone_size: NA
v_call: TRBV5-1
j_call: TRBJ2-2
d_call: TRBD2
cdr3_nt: TGCGCCAGCAGCTTCGATGCTAGCGGTGCCGGGGAGCTGTTTTTT
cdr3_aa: CASSFDASGAGELFF

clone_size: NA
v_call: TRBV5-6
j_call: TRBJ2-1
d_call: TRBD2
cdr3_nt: TGTGCCAGCAGCGTCCCGGGACTAGCGGGGCTCAGCTCCTACAATGAGCAGTTCTTC
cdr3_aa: CASSVPGLAGLSSYNEQFF

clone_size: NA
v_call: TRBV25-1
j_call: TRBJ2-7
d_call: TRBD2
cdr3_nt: TGTGCCAGCAAAGCTAGCGGGGACTCCTACGAGCAGTACTTC
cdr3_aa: CASKASGDSYEQYF

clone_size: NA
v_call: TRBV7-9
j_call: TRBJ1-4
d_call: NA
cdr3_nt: TGTGCCAGCAGCTTAGAATCCTCCCAACTGTTTTTT
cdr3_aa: CASSLESSQLFF

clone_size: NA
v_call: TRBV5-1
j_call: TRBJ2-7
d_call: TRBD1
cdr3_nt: TGCCCCCCAGGGGACAGGGCCTACGAGCAGTACTTC
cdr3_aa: CPPGDRAYEQYF

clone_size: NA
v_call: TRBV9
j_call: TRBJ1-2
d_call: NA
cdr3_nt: TGTGCCAGCAGCGTTGACAGTCATTATGGCTACACCTTC
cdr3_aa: CASSVDSHYGYTF

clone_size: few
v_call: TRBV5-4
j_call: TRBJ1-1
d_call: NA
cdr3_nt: TGTGCCAGCAGCTTTTGGGTGGGGGGAACTGAAGCTTTCTTT
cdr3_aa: CASSFWVGGTEAFF

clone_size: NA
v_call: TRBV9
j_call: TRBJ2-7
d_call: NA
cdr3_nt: TGTGCCAGCAGCCCCGTAGCGGCCTCCCTCTACGAGCAGTACTTC
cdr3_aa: CASSPVAASLYEQYF

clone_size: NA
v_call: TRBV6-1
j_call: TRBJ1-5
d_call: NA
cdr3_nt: TGTGCCAGCATTTCACAGGGCGGCAGCCAGCCCCAGCATTTT
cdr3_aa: CASISQGGSQPQHF

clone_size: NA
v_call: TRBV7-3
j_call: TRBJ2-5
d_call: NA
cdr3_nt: TGTGCCAGCAGCCCCCTCCCGGACTTAAAAGAGACCCAGTACTTC
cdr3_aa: CASSPLPDLKETQYF

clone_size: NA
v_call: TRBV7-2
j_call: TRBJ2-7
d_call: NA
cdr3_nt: TGTGCCAGCAGCTTCACAGGGTTAGGGGAGCAGTACTTC
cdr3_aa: CASSFTGLGEQYF

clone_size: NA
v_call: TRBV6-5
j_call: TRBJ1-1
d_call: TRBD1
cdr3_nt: TGTGCCAGCAGTTACTCGCTCACAGGGGACACTGAAGCTTTCTTT
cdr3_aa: CASSYSLTGDTEAFF

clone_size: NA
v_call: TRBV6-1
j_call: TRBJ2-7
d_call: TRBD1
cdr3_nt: TGTGCCAGCAGTGATAACGGACAGGGGTTCTCCTACGAGCAGTACTTC
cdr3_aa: CASSDNGQGFSYEQYF

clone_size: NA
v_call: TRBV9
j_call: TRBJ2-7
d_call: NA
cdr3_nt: TGTGCCAGCAGCGTAGAACCGGGCAGGGCCTACGAGCAGTACTTC
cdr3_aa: CASSVEPGRAYEQYF

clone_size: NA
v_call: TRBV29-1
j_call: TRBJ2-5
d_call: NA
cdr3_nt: TGCAGCGTTGAAGAAGGGGGAGTGGGAGAGACCCAGTACTTC
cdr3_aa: CSVEEGGVGETQYF

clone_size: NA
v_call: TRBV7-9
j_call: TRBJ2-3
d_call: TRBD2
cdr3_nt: TGTTCCAGCAGCACCCTAGCGGGGGCCCTGGGAGATACGCAGTATTTT
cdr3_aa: CSSSTLAGALGDTQYF

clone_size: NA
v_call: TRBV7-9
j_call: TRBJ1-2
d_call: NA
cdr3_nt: TGTTCCAGCAGCCAAGCCGTGGGGAGTCCTAACTATGGCTACACCTTC
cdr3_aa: CSSSQAVGSPNYGYTF

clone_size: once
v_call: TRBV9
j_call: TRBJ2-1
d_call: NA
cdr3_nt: TGTGCCAGCAGCCGTAGTACCCCCCTTTACAATGAGCAGTTCTTC
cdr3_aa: CASSRSTPLYNEQFF

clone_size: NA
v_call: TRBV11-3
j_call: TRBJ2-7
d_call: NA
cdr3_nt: TGTGCCAGCAGCTTAGTCGCGGTCTTAGAGTACTTC
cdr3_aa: CASSLVAVLEYF

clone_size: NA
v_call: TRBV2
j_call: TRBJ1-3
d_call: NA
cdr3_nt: TGTGCCAGCAGTCAGGGGCGCGGTAAAGCTCACACCATATATTTT
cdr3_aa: CASSQGRGKAHTIYF

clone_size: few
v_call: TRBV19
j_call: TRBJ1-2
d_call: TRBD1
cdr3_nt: TGTGCCAGTAGTATAGATCGGGACAGCCGGAACTATGGCTACACCTTC
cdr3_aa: CASSIDRDSRNYGYTF

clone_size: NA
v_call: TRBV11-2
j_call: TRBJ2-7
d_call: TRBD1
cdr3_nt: TGTGCCAGCAGCTTAGCTCCGACAGGGTTCGACGAGCAGTACTTC
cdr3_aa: CASSLAPTGFDEQYF

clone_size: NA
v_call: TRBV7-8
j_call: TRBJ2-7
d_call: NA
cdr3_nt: TGTGCCAGCAGCTTACAGGGGTACGAGCAGTACTTC
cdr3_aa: CASSLQGYEQYF

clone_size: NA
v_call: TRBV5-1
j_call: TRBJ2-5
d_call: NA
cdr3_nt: TGCGCCAGCAGCTCCCAGCGGTTAATCGAGACCCAGTACTTC
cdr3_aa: CASSSQRLIETQYF

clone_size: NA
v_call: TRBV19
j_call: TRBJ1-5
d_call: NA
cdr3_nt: TGTGCCAGTAGCGCGGGGCAGCCCCAGCATTTT
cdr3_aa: CASSAGQPQHF